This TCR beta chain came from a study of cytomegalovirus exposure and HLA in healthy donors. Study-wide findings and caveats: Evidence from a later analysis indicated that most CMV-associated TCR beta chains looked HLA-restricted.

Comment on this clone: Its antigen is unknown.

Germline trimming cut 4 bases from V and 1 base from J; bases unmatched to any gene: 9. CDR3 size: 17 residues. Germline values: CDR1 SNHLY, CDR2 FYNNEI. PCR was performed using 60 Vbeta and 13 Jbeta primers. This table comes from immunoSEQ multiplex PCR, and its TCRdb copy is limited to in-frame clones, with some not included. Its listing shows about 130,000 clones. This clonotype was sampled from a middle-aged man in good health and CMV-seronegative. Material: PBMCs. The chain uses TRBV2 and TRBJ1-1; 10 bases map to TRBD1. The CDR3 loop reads CASSGRDRGRSNTEAFF. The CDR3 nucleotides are TGTGCCAGCAGTGGCCGGGACAGGGGACGATCGAACACTGAAGCTTTCTTT. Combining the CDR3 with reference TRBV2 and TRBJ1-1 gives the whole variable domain EPEVTQTPSHQVTQMGQEVILRCVPISNHLYFYWYRQILGQKVEFLVSFYNNEISEKSEIFDDQFSVERPDGSNFTLKIRSTKLEDSAMYFCASSGRDRGRSNTEAFFGQGTRLTVV.